This TCR beta chain comes out of a study of cytomegalovirus exposure and HLA in healthy donors. Study-wide findings and caveats: Within a later analysis, the majority of CMV-associated TCR beta chains appeared HLA-restricted. In a later analysis, several top co-occurrence clusters appeared linked to parvovirus B19, influenza, CMV and Epstein-Barr virus. The study flagged some 180 TCR beta chains as cytomegalovirus-associated. In an earlier analysis, productive rearrangement rates for most beta V segments clustered near 90% or 30%.

Regarding this clone: Antigen specificity is unknown.

The PCR used 60 Vbeta and 13 Jbeta primers. Sequencing was performed with immunoSEQ multiplex PCR; in TCRdb, only in-frame clones are kept and a portion is missing. The repertoire holds over 150,000 clones, with approximately 72% as singletons. V was cut by 0 bases and J by 6 bases, with 7 bases left in between. Germline V CDR1 and CDR2: LGHNA, YSLEER. This CDR3 contains 13 residues. This receptor was obtained from a young man in good health and CMV-seronegative. The sequenced sample was PBMCs. J is TRBJ2-3 and V is TRBV4-3; D remains ambiguous. In DNA form, the CDR3 reads TGCGCCAGCAGCCAAGATCTGGGCGATACGCAGTATTTT. It yields the protein CASSQDLGDTQYF.